This TCR beta chain was obtained from a study of blood T cell repertoires in COVID-19. As originally analysed: Scientists estimated how many nucleated cells there were by amplifying reference gene primers. The repertoire was sequenced with immunoSEQ multiplex PCR; TCRdb's copy has only in-frame clones and lacks some. For V, J and clone size, that table is used; D and trimming come from the DNA. The sample has around 99,000 clones; 75% to 85% are singletons. In regard to this clone: Relative to the germline gene, one junction end is altered; a read error may explain this.

The CDR3 contains 20 residues. The germline gives CDR1 SGHRS, CDR2 YFSETQ. The rearrangement links TRBV5-1 to TRBJ2-1; 7 bases align to TRBD2. Sequences were obtained from peripheral blood. This sequence was found in a woman of 80 years or more with active or convalescent COVID-19. The CDR3 nucleotides are TGTGCCAGCAGTCTCCCGAGGTCGGGAGGAGGTTTAAGATCCTACAATGAGCAGTTCTTC. Protein product: CASSLPRSGGGLRSYNEQFF.